This T cell receptor beta chain comes out of a study of T cells in localized non-small cell lung cancer. Findings and caveats of the study: Maximal T cell clonality occurred in uninvolved adjacent lung, with tumor ranking below it. Those with higher blood T cell density had longer overall survival.

The data were produced by immunoSEQ multiplex PCR, yet TCRdb's version contains in-frame clones alone and is incomplete. The profile shows roughly 67,000 clones, 84% of them singletons. V lost 6 bases and J lost 1; bases outside the gene matches: 8. In germline, CDR1 is SQVTM, CDR2 ANQGSEA. The CDR3 spans 14 residues. Worth noting for this clone: Its target is not known.

This clonotype originated in a female donor older than 55 with stage I lung adenocarcinoma. V is TRBV29-1 and J is TRBJ2-7; 8 positions agree with TRBD1. The specimen comprised peripheral blood, sampled before any cancer treatment. The CDR3 coding sequence is TGCAGCGTCCTAGGACAGGGTATATCCTACGAGCAGTACTTC. Its translation: CSVLGQGISYEQYF.